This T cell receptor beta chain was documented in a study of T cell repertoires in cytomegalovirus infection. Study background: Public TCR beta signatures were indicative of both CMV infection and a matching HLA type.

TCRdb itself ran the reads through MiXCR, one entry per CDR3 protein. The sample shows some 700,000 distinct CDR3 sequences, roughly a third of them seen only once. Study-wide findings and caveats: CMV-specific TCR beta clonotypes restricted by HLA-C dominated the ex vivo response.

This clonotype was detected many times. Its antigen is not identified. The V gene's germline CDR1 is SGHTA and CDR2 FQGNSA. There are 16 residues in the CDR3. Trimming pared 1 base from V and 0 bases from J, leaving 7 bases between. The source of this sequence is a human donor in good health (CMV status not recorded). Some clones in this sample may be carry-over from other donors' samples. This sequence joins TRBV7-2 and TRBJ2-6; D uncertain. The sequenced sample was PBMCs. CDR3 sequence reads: CASSLGRTSGANVLTF. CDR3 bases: TGTGCCAGCAGCTTAGGACGGACCTCTGGGGCCAACGTCCTGACTTTC. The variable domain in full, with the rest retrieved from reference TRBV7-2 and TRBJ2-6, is GAGVSQSPSNKVTEKGKDVELRCDPISGHTALYWYRQSLGQGLEFLIYFQGNSAPDKSGLPSDRFSAERTGGSVSTLTIQRTQQEDSAVYLCASSLGRTSGANVLTFGAGSRLTVL.